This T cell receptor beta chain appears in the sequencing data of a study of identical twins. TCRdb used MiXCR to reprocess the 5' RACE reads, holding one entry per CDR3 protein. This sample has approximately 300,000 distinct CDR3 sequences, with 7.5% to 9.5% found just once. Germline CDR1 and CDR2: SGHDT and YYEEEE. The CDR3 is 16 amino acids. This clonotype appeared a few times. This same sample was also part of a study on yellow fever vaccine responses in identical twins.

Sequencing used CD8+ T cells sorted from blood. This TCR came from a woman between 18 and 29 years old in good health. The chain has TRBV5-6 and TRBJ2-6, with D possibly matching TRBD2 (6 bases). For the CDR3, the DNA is TGTGTCCTAAGCGGAGACCTCCGGGGGGGGGCCAACGTCCTGACTTTC. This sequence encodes CVLSGDLRGGANVLTF.